Detailed here is one T cell receptor (beta chain). This sample is drawn from a study of cytomegalovirus exposure and HLA in healthy donors. Primers for the PCR totalled 60 Vbeta and 13 Jbeta. Clones were sequenced by immunoSEQ multiplex PCR, and TCRdb holds only the in-frame ones, with some missing. The repertoire has fewer than 90,000 clones, roughly 80% of them found once; the top ten carry approximately 3.7%. This CDR3 contains 14 residues. V lost 5 bases, J lost 2 bases, and 12 bases lay in between. Germline assignment: CDR1 PRHDT and CDR2 FYEKMQ (reference sequence). What was sequenced was PBMCs. The clonotype was recovered from a man aged 25-45 years in good health and CMV-seronegative. The chain recombines TRBV13 with TRBJ2-5; D not certain. CDR3 sequence: CASSRRGKQETQYF. CDR3 DNA: TGTGCCAGCAGCCGGCGAGGTAAACAAGAGACCCAGTACTTC.